Reported below is one TCR beta chain. Antigen unknown. The entry originates in a study of beta chain features in type 1 diabetes. Study-wide findings and caveats: Among all four CD4+ subsets, Type 1 diabetes patients had TCRB CDR3s that were moderately but significantly shorter.

The entirety of the isolated RNA underwent reverse transcription, so expressed TCRB transcripts were sequenced. TCRdb's copy holds only in-frame clones and misses some; the assay was immunoSEQ multiplex PCR. The sample includes more than 55,000 clones, around half of them seen just once. The CDR3 runs to 12 residues. Trimming at V came to 7 bases and at J to 7 bases, leaving 5 bases not matched to a gene. Germline CDR1 and CDR2: MNHEY and SVGAGI. Via the markers CD45RO/CCR7/CD25/CD127/CD95/CD27, stem cell-like memory, regulatory, central memory and naive CD4+ cells were sorted. The sample was Tregs from blood. The V and J genes are TRBV6-5 and TRBJ1-2; 8 bases are shared with TRBD1. The TCR sequence derives from a woman in her 40s with type 1 diabetes. The chain's CDR3 is CASKRTGSGYTF. The CDR3 DNA is TGTGCCAGCAAAAGGACAGGGTCTGGCTACACCTTC.